One and the same sample provided the 14 T cell receptor beta chains below, sequenced in a study of Ad26.COV2.S vaccination and SARS-CoV-2 variants. The treatment was: around 19 received Ad26.COV2.S at low or high dose, single or two shots; about 5 received placebo; per-sample allocation not given. Repertoires come from day 63 after the first vaccine or placebo injection. This table comes from immunoSEQ multiplex PCR, and its TCRdb copy is limited to in-frame clones, with some not included. The sample lists more than 300,000 clones, approximately 86% occurring once. Sequencing used peripheral blood, obtained in a trial of Ad26.COV2.S vaccine versus placebo. These receptor sequences come from a person between 18 and 59 years old who received the Ad26.COV2.S COVID-19 vaccine or a placebo.

The chain combines TRBV5-1 with TRBJ2-1; a weak D match, TRBD2 (6 bases). V gave up 4 bases and J gave up 6 bases, with 20 bases separating them. Germline V gene data show CDR1 as SGHRS and CDR2 as YFSETQ. This CDR3 contains 16 residues. The CDR3: CASSPISGLQTNEQFF. The CDR3 bases are TGCGCCAGCAGCCCAATTTCGGGACTCCAAACCAATGAGCAGTTCTTC.

This clone has only one observation. The chain is built from TRBV13 and TRBJ2-1; TRBD2 aligns across 7 bases. Per germline, CDR1 PRHDT and CDR2 FYEKMQ (reference sequence). The CDR3 has 16 residues. V dropped 1 base and J dropped 4; count of bases not matched to a gene: 7. DNA of the CDR3: TGTGCCAGCAGCTTAGTGTCTAGCGGCCGATACAATGAGCAGTTCTTC. Translating it yields CASSLVSSGRYNEQFF.

The sample holds a few counts of this clone. The J gene is TRBJ2-7, the V gene TRBV9; 8 bases line up with TRBD1. V dropped 3 bases and J dropped 6; count of bases not matched to a gene: 5. CDR1 and CDR2 from the germline V gene are SGDLS and YYNGEE. CDR3 length: 13 amino acids. CDR3 residues: CASSGDRGREQYF. The CDR3 DNA reads as TGTGCCAGCAGCGGAGACAGGGGCCGCGAGCAGTACTTC.

The chain uses TRBV4-3 and TRBJ2-5, with 9 nucleotides matching TRBD1. Germline V lookup: CDR1 LGHNA, CDR2 YSLEER. The ends lost 4 bases at V and 5 bases at J; junction bases unmatched: 11. The CDR3 contains 16 residues. CDR3 sequence reads: CASSRNGQGIRETQYF. Written as DNA, the CDR3 is TGCGCCAGCAGCCGAAATGGACAGGGGATCCGGGAGACCCAGTACTTC.

This sequence joins TRBV5-1 and TRBJ1-6; 7 nucleotides line up with TRBD1. The CDR3 is 16 residues long. V dropped 1 base and J dropped 8; count of bases not matched to a gene: 9. Germline values: CDR1 SGHRS, CDR2 YFSETQ. The CDR3 DNA reads TGCGCCAGCAGCTTGTCGGGGGACAGTACCTATTCACCCCTCCACTTT. Translated, it gives CASSLSGDSTYSPLHF.

This clone was recorded once. The chain joins TRBV6-5 to TRBJ1-4; 9 positions agree with TRBD1. V lost 7 bases, J lost 7 bases, and 7 bases stayed unmatched. CDR1 MNHEY and CDR2 SVGAGI come from the germline V gene. The CDR3 loop spans 14 amino acids. This chain's CDR3 is CASTRDRAFEKLFF. In DNA form, the CDR3 reads TGTGCCAGCACCCGGGACAGGGCCTTTGAAAAACTGTTTTTT.

The chain carries TRBV25-1 and TRBJ2-6; D gene ambiguous. Germline lookup yields CDR1 MGHDK and CDR2 SYGVNS. The CDR3 contains 14 residues. V lost 8 bases and J 2 bases, leaving 10 bases between the germline ends. The CDR3 coding sequence is TGTGCCAGCGCAGAGTTAGCTGGGGCCAACGTCCTGACTTTC. This codes for CASAELAGANVLTF. Filled out from reference TRBV25-1 and TRBJ2-6, the complete variable domain reads EADIYQTPRYLVIGTGKKITLECSQTMGHDKMYWYQQDPGMELHLIHYSYGVNSTEKGDLSSESTVSRIRTEHFPLTLESARPSHTSQYLCASAELAGANVLTFGAGSRLTVL.

The chain couples TRBV11-2 to TRBJ2-3, with 9 bases aligning to TRBD1. CDR1 and CDR2 from the germline V gene are SGHAT and FQNNGV. This CDR3 is 14 amino acids long. The V gene end was trimmed by 4 bases and the J gene end by 4 bases; junction bases not matched to a gene: 3. The CDR3 sequence: CASSYRGQADTQYF. The DNA of the CDR3 is TGTGCCAGCAGCTACAGGGGGCAGGCAGATACGCAGTATTTT.

DNA for the CDR3: TGTGCCACCGGGAAAAAGTACCAAGAGACCCAGTACTTC. As protein: CATGKKYQETQYF. The chain combines TRBV24-1 with TRBJ2-5; unclear D gene. CDR1 and CDR2 from the germline V gene are KGHDR and SFDVKD. This CDR3 has 13 residues. V lost 9 bases, J lost 0 bases, and 10 bases lay in between.

This clone has a handful of counts. V and J are TRBV6-6 and TRBJ2-7, with D possibly matching TRBD2 (5 bases). Deletions cut 7 bases from V and 4 bases from J, with 8 bases between. CDR1 and CDR2 (germline): MNHNY, SVGAGI (reference sequence). This CDR3 is 11 amino acids long. In DNA, the CDR3 is TGTGCCAGCATTCGGGGTTACGAGCAGTACTTC. It codes for CASIRGYEQYF.

This clone occurred once. The chain joins TRBV27 to TRBJ2-2; 10 positions agree with TRBD2. The CDR3 spans 17 residues. V shed 9 bases and J 5 bases; nucleotides not matched to a gene: 15. Germline V lookup: CDR1 MNHEY, CDR2 SMNVEV (reference sequence). The CDR3 nucleotides are TGTGCCAGTACTCGGGTGGGGACTAGCGTTCTTACCGGGGAGCTGTTTTTT. Amino acids: CASTRVGTSVLTGELFF.

On this clone itself: Other nucleotide sequences in the sample specify the same CDR3. The chain employs TRBV19 and TRBJ2-7; maybe TRBD2 (5 bases). Germline-derived CDR1 and CDR2 are LNHDA and SQIVND (reference sequence). The CDR3 totals 13 residues. V was trimmed by 1 base and J by 3 bases, leaving 7 bases between them. CDR3 coding DNA: TGTGCCAGTAGTATAGGGGAGAACTACGAGCAGTACTTC. Its translation: CASSIGENYEQYF. The entire variable domain, with the rest obtained from reference TRBV19 and TRBJ2-7, is as follows: DGGITQSPKYLFRKEGQNVTLSCEQNLNHDAMYWYRQDPGQGLRLIYYSQIVNDFQKGDIAEGYSVSREKKESFPLTVTSAQKNPTAFYLCASSIGENYEQYFGPGTRLTVT.

V usage is TRBV11-2 and J usage is TRBJ2-4, with a weak D call TRBD2 (6 bases). This CDR3 comprises 14 residues. Germline loops: CDR1 SGHAT, CDR2 FQNNGV. The V gene lost 5 bases and the J gene lost 8 bases, with 16 bases spanning the gap. In DNA, the CDR3 is TGTGCCAGCAGCCGGGGACGGGGGTCATACATTCAGTACTTC. This translates into CASSRGRGSYIQYF.

The chain has TRBV7-3 and TRBJ2-3; D not resolved. This CDR3 has 13 residues. Germline CDR1 is SGHTA and CDR2 is FQGTGA. V was cut by 1 base and J by 5 bases, with 7 bases left in between. The DNA for the CDR3 is TGTGCCAGCAGCTTAAAGGGTGGAGATACGCAGTATTTT. Residues: CASSLKGGDTQYF.